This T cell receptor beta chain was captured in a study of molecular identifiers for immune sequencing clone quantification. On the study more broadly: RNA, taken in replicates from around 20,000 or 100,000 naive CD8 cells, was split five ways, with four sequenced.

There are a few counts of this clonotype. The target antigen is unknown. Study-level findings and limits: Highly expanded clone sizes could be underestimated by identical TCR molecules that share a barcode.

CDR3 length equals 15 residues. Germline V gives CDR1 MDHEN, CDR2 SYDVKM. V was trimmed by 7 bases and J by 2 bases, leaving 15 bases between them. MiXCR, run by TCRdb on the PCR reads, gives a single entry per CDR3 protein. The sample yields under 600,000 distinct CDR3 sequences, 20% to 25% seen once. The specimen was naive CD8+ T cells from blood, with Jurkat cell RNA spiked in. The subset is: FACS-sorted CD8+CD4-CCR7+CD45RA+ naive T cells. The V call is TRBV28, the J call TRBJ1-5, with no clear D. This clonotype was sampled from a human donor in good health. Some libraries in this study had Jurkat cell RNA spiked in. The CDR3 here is CASTEDPAGNQPQHF. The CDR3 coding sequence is TGTGCCAGCACCGAAGACCCGGCAGGCAATCAGCCCCAGCATTTT.